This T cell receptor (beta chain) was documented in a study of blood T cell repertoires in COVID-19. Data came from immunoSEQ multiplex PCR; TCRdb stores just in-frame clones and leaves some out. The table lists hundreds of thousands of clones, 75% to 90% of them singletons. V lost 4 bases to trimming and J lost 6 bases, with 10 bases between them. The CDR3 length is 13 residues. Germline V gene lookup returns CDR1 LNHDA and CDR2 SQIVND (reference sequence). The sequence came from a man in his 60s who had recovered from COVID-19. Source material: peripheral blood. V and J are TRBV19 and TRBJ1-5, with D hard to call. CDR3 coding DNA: TGTGCCAGTAGTAGAGGGAAGGGTCAGCCCCAGCATTTT. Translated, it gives CASSRGKGQPQHF.